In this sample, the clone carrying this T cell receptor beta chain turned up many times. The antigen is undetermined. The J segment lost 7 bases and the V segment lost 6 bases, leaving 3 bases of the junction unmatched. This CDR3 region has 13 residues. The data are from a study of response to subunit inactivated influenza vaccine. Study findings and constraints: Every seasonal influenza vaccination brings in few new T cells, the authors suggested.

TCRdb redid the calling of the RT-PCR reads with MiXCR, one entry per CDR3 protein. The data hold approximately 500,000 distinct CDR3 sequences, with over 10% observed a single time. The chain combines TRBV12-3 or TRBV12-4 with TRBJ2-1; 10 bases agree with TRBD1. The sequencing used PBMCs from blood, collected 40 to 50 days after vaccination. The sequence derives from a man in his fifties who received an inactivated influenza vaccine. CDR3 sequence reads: CASSRGQGNEQFF. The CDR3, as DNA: TGTGCCAGCAGCCGGGGACAGGGGAATGAGCAGTTCTTC.